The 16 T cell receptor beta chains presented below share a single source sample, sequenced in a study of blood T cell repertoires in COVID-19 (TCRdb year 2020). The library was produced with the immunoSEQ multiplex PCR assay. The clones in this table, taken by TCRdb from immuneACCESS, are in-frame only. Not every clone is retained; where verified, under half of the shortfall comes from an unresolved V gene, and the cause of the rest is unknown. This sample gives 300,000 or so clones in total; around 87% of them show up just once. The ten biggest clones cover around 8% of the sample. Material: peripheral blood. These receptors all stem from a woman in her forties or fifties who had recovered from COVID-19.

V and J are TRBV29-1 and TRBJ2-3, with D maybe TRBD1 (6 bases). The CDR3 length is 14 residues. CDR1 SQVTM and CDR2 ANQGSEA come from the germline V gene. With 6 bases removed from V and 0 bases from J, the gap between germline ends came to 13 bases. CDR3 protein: CSVLDSYSTDTQYF. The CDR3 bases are TGCAGCGTCCTGGACAGCTACAGCACAGATACGCAGTATTTT.

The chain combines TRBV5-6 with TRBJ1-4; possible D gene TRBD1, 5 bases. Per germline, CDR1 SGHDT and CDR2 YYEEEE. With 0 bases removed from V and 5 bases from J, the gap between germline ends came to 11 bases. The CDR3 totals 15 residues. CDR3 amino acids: CASSLGWQGNEKLFF. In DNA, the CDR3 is TGTGCCAGCAGCTTGGGGTGGCAGGGAAATGAAAAACTGTTTTTT.

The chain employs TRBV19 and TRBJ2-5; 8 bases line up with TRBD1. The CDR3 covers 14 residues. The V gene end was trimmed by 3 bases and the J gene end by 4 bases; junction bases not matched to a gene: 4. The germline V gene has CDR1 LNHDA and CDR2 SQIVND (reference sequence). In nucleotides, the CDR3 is TGTGCCAGTAGTATGGGGACAGGAAGAGAGACCCAGTACTTC. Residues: CASSMGTGRETQYF.

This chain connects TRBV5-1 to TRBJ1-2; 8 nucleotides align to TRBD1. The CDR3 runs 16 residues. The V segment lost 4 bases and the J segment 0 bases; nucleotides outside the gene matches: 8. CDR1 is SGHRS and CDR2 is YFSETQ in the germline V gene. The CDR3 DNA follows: TGCGCCAGCAGCCCGGGTACACAGGGGGCTAACTATGGCTACACCTTC. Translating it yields CASSPGTQGANYGYTF. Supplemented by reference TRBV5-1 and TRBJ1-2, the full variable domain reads KAGVTQTPRYLIKTRGQQVTLSCSPISGHRSVSWYQQTPGQGLQFLFEYFSETQRNKGNFPGRFSGRQFSNSRSEMNVSTLELGDSALYLCASSPGTQGANYGYTFGSGTRLTVV.

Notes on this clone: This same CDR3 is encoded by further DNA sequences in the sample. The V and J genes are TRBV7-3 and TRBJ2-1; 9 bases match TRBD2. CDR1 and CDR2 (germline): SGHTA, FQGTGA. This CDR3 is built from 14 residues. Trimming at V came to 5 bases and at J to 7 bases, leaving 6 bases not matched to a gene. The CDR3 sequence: CASSSSGRGNEQFF. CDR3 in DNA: TGTGCCAGCAGCAGTAGCGGGAGAGGAAATGAGCAGTTCTTC. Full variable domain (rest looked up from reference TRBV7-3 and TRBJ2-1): GAGVSQTPSNKVTEKGKYVELRCDPISGHTALYWYRQSLGQGPEFLIYFQGTGAADDSGLPNDRFFAVRPEGSVSTLKIQRTERGDSAVYLCASSSSGRGNEQFFGPGTRLTVL.

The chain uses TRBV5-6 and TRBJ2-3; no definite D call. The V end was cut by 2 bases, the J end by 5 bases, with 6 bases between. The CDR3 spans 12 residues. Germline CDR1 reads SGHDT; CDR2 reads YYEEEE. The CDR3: CASSFHGDTQYF. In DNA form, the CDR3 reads TGTGCCAGCAGCTTTCACGGAGATACGCAGTATTTT.

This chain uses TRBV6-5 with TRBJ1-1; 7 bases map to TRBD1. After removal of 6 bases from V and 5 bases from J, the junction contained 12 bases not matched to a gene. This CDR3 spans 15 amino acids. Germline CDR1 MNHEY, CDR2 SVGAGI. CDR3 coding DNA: TGTGCCAGCAGCCGACCGAGGGGGCGAGAGACTGAAGCTTTCTTT. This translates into CASSRPRGRETEAFF.

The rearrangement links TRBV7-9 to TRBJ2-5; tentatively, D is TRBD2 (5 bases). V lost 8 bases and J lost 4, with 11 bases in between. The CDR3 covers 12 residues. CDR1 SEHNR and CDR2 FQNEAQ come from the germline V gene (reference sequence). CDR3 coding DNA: TGTGCCAGCGCCGGGATCTCAGAGACCCAGTACTTC. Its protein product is CASAGISETQYF.

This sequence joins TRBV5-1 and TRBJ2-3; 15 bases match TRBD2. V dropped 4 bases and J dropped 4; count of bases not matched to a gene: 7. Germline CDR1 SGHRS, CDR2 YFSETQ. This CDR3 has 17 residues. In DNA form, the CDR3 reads TGCGCCAGCAGCGCCGGACTAGCGGGGGGGACCGCAGATACGCAGTATTTT. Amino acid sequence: CASSAGLAGGTADTQYF.

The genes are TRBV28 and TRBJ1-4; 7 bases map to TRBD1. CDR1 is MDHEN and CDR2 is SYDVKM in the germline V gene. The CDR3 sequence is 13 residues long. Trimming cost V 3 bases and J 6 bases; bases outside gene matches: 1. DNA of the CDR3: TGTGCCAGCAGTTTCACAGGGGATGAAAAACTGTTTTTT. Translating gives CASSFTGDEKLFF.

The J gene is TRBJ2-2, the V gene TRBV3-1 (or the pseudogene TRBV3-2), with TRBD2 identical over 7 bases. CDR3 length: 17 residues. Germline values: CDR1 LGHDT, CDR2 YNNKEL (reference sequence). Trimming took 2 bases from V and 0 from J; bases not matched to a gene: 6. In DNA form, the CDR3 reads TGTGCCAGCAGCCAATTGGGGGGAGGGGCGAACACCGGGGAGCTGTTTTTT. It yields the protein CASSQLGGGANTGELFF.

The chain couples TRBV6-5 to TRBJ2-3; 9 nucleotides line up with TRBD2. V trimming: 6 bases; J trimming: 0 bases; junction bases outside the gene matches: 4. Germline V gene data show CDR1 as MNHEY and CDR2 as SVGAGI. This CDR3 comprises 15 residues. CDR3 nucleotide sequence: TGTGCCAGCAGAACGACTAGCGGTAGCACAGATACGCAGTATTTT. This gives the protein CASRTTSGSTDTQYF.

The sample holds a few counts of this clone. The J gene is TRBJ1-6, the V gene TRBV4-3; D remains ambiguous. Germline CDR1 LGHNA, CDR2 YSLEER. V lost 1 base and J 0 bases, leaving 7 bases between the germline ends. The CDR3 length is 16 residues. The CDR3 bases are TGCGCCAGCAGCCAAGCTTTTAGCTCCTATAATTCACCCCTCCACTTT. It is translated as CASSQAFSSYNSPLHF.

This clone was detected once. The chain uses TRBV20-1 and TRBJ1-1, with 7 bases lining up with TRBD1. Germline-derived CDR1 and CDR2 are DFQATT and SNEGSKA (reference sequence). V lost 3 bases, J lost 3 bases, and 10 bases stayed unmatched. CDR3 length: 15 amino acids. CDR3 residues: CSASRQGVRYTEAFF. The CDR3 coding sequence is TGCAGTGCTAGTAGACAGGGAGTACGGTACACTGAAGCTTTCTTT.

The CDR3 region is CSVGYRGRDYGYTF. CDR3 nucleotide sequence: TGCAGCGTTGGATACAGGGGGCGGGACTATGGCTACACCTTC. The gene calls are TRBV29-1 and TRBJ1-2, with 9 positions matching TRBD1. Germline V lookup: CDR1 SQVTM, CDR2 ANQGSEA. This CDR3 contains 14 residues. V was pared by 4 bases and J by 3 bases, with 6 bases of the junction left unmatched.

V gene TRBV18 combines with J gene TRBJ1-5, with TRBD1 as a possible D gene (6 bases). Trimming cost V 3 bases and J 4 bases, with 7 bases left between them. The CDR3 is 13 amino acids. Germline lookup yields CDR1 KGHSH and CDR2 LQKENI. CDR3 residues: CASSPDSNQPQHF. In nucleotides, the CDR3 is TGTGCCAGCTCACCGGACAGTAATCAGCCCCAGCATTTT.